This is a list of T cell receptor beta chains from one sample in a study of technical replicates of blood from a handful of donors. The protocol was immunoSEQ multiplex PCR, while the TCRdb copy is restricted to in-frame clones and leaves out a portion. Among 85,000 to 90,000 clones listed, 85% to 95% were seen once. Sequences were obtained from T cells isolated from PBMCs. The receptors were sampled from a human donor in good health. CDR3s include the opening cysteine and the closing phenylalanine or tryptophan. D genes are given only for firm matches. The size field is filled for only some rows; it gives once, few, many or a size class.

d_call | j_call | clone_size | v_call | cdr3_length | cdr3_aa
TRBD1 | TRBJ1-1 | NA | TRBV5-6 | 15 | CASSVRDRANTEAFF
NA | TRBJ1-4 | NA | TRBV15 | 14 | CATSSRGNLEKLFF
NA | TRBJ2-7 | NA | TRBV5-6 | 14 | CASSPGLGHYEQYF
NA | TRBJ2-7 | NA | TRBV21-1 | 19 | CASSKALPGQGAPGSEQYF
TRBD1 | TRBJ2-1 | NA | TRBV12-5 | 18 | CASGLVTSGQGRYNEQFF
TRBD2 | TRBJ2-1 | NA | TRBV4-1 | 15 | CASSPQSGAFNEQFF
NA | TRBJ2-3 | NA | TRBV5-1 | 15 | CASSHAGNVLDTQYF
NA | TRBJ1-4 | NA | TRBV4-2 | 17 | CASSQYFGQGRREKLFF
TRBD1 | TRBJ1-1 | NA | TRBV6-1 | 14 | CAARRQGKNTEAFF
NA | TRBJ1-1 | NA | TRBV7-9 | 12 | CASRRENTEAFF
TRBD2 | TRBJ2-3 | once | TRBV18 | 16 | CASSPRTSASTDTQYF
NA | TRBJ2-7 | few | TRBV29-1 | 14 | CSVQPRGGEGEQYF
NA | TRBJ2-2 | NA | TRBV9 | 15 | CATSGGTEVPGELFF
TRBD1 | TRBJ2-2 | NA | TRBV5-1 | 14 | CASSGGANTGELFF
NA | TRBJ1-2 | NA | TRBV28 | 14 | CASSNPGTYYGYTF
NA | TRBJ2-7 | once | TRBV19 | 14 | CASSGGVAHYEQYF
NA | TRBJ2-1 | NA | TRBV27 | 13 | CASSLSRVNEQFF
TRBD1 | TRBJ2-7 | NA | TRBV5-4 | 15 | CASSDPGQGAYEQYF